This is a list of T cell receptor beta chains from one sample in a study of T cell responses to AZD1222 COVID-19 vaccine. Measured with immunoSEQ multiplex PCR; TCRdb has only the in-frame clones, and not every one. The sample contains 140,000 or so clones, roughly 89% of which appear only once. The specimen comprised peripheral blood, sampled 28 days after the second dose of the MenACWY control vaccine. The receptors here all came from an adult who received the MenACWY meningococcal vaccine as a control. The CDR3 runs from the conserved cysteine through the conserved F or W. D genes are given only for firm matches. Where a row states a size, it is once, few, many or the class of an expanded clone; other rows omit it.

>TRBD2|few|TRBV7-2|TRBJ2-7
TGTGCCAGCAGCTTAGAGGGGACTAGCGGCACCTACGAGCAGTACTTC
CASSLEGTSGTYEQYF
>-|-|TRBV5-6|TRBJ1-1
TGTGCCAGCAGCCCCCGAGGGGTTGGGAAGAACACTGAAGCTTTCTTT
CASSPRGVGKNTEAFF
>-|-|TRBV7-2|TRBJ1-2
TGTGCCAGCAGCTTTGCACTGGCAGAAAACTATGGCTACACCTTC
CASSFALAENYGYTF
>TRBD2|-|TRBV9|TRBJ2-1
TGTGCCAGCAGCGTAGCTACGAGGGAGGGCAATGAGCAGTTCTTC
CASSVATREGNEQFF
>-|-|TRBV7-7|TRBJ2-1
TGTGCTAGCAGCCTGAGACAGGCTCGCGGCAAAAGGGCAGACAATGAGCAGTTCTTC
CASSLRQARGKRADNEQFF
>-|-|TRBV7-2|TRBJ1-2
TGTGCCAGCAGCTTAGTGGACGCTAACTATGGCTACACCTTC
CASSLVDANYGYTF
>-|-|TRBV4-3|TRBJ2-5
TGCGCCAGCAGCCAAGATAAGGCGGGGTGGGAGACCCAGTACTTC
CASSQDKAGWETQYF
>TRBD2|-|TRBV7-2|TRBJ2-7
TGTGCCAGCAGCTTAGGAACTAGCGGGCTAGTGCTAACCTACGAGCAGTACTTC
CASSLGTSGLVLTYEQYF
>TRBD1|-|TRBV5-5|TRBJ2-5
TGTGCCAGCAGCTTTGGGACAGGGGAAGAGACCCAGTACTTC
CASSFGTGEETQYF
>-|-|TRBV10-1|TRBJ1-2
TGCGCCAGCACTGCAACGGGCTATGGCTACACCTTC
CASTATGYGYTF
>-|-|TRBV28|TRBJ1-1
TGTGCCAGCGGTTTAGCGGGGTCGGGCACTGAAGCTTTCTTT
CASGLAGSGTEAFF
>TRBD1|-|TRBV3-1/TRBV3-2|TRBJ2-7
TGTGCCAGCAGCCAAGATAGGCCGGACAGGGCCCTCTACGAGCAGTACTTC
CASSQDRPDRALYEQYF
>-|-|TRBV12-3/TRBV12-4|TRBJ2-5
TGTGCCAGCAGTTTCAGAGAGACCCAGTACTTC
CASSFRETQYF
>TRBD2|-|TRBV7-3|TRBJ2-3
TGTGCCAGCAGCGCAGACCGGGACTATCTAGATACGCAGTATTTT
CASSADRDYLDTQYF
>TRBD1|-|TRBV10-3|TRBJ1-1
TGTGCCACCTCGGGACAGGGTTCGAACACTGAAGCTTTCTTT
CATSGQGSNTEAFF
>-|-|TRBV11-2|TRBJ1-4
TGTGCCAGCAGCACTCGCGGGGACGGCGCAACTAATGAAAAACTGTTTTTT
CASSTRGDGATNEKLFF
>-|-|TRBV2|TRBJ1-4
TGTGCCAGCGGCCCAAACGGGGGTGGTAATGAAAAACTGTTTTTT
CASGPNGGGNEKLFF
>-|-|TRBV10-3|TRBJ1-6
TGTGCCATCAGCGTGGACCCGAATTCACCCCTCCACTTT
CAISVDPNSPLHF
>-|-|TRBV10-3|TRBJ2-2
TGTGCCATCAGTGACGAGATCCCGTCCGGGGAGCTGTTTTTT
CAISDEIPSGELFF
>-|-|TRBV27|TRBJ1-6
TGTGCCAGCAGTCCCTCGGGGTTGTCACCCCTCCACTTT
CASSPSGLSPLHF
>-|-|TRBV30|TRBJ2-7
TGTGCCTGGAGTGATGCAGGGCAATACGAGCAGTACTTC
CAWSDAGQYEQYF
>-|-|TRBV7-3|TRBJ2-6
TGTGCCAGCAGCTCTCAGGGTGGGGCCAACGTCCTGACTTTC
CASSSQGGANVLTF
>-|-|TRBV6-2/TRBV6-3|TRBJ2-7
TGTGCCAGCAGTTACCCCGGGGGTCCCTACGAGCAGTACTTC
CASSYPGGPYEQYF
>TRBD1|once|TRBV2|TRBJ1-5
TGTGCCAGCACCGGGACAGGGAACATTTATAGCAATCAGCCCCAGCATTTT
CASTGTGNIYSNQPQHF
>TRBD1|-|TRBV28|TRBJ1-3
TGTGCCAGCAGTAAGCGGGACAGGGGGTTTAGCTCTGGAAACACCATATATTTT
CASSKRDRGFSSGNTIYF
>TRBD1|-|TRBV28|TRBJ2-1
TGTGCCAGCACCGCGGGACAGGGCAGGAATGAGCAGTTCTTC
CASTAGQGRNEQFF
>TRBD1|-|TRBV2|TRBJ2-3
TGTGCCAGCAGTGAAATCTCGACAGGGGGCGCAGATACGCAGTATTTT
CASSEISTGGADTQYF
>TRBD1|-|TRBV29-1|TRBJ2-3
TGCAGCGGCGGGACAGGCCCAGATACGCAGTATTTT
CSGGTGPDTQYF
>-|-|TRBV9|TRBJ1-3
TGTGCCAGCAGCGTACACAACTCTGGAAACACCATATATTTT
CASSVHNSGNTIYF
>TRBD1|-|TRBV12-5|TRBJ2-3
TGTGCTAGTGGTTTAGCCGGGACAGGGGGCTTTCGGATAGATACGCAGTATTTT
CASGLAGTGGFRIDTQYF
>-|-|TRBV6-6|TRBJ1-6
TGTGCCAGCAGTTACGACGGGGCGAAATCACCCCTCCACTTT
CASSYDGAKSPLHF
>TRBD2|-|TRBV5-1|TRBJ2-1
TGCGCCAGCACCTTACCCGGACTAGCGGGAGTAAATGAGCAGTTCTTC
CASTLPGLAGVNEQFF
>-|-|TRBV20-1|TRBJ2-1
TGCAGTGCTGTCGGGGGTGGTGAGCAGTTCTTC
CSAVGGGEQFF
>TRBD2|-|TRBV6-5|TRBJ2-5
TGTGCCAGCAGCCTAGTTAGCGGGACTGAGACCCAGTACTTC
CASSLVSGTETQYF
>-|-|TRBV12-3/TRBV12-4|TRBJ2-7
TGTGCCAGCAGTTTAGCGGTCCGGGGCGCCCAGTACTTC
CASSLAVRGAQYF
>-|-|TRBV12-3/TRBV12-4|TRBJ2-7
TGTGCCAGCAGGACCTCCTTAGCGGACGAGCAGTACTTC
CASRTSLADEQYF
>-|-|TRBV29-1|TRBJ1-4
TGCAGCGTTGGTCGAGGGGCAGGGCCGAATGAAAAACTGTTTTTT
CSVGRGAGPNEKLFF
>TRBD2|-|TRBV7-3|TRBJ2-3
TGTGCCAGCAGCTTAACGTCCCAGCGGGGTCCAGATACGCAGTATTTT
CASSLTSQRGPDTQYF